This is a list of T cell receptor beta chains from one sample in a study of shared clonotypes between healthy human individuals. This table comes from immunoSEQ multiplex PCR, and its TCRdb copy is limited to in-frame clones, with some not included. The data contain about 1,800,000 clones, around 96% of them singletons. The sample was naive CD8+ T cells sorted from blood. The receptors come from a man between 18 and 35 years old in good health. Each CDR3 is given with its conserved first and last residue. Fields, in order: V gene, clone size, J gene, D gene, CDR3 DNA, CDR3 protein. The D gene is left open where the match is weak. A row's size may be missing; if present it is once, few, many or a size class.

v_gene: TRBV4-3
abundance: -
j_gene: TRBJ2-5
d_gene: -
CDR3nt: TGCGCCAGCAGCCAAGATCTCGGTAATGATGTGGACCAGTACTTC
CDR3aa: CASSQDLGNDVDQYF

v_gene: TRBV5-1
abundance: -
j_gene: TRBJ2-1
d_gene: -
CDR3nt: TGCGCCAGCAGCTTGGAAATGGGCTCCTACAATGAGCAGTTCTTC
CDR3aa: CASSLEMGSYNEQFF

v_gene: TRBV28
abundance: -
j_gene: TRBJ1-4
d_gene: TRBD1
CDR3nt: TGTGCCAGCAGTTTAATCGGTTACGAGGTGGCAGGGGGTAATGAAAAACTGTTTTTT
CDR3aa: CASSLIGYEVAGGNEKLFF

v_gene: TRBV9
abundance: once
j_gene: TRBJ2-5
d_gene: TRBD1
CDR3nt: TGTGCCAGCAGCGTAGAGGACAGGGTGCAGACCCAGTACTTC
CDR3aa: CASSVEDRVQTQYF

v_gene: TRBV28
abundance: -
j_gene: TRBJ2-5
d_gene: -
CDR3nt: TGTGCCAGCAGCCTCAGTCAAGAGGGCCAAGAGACCCAGTACTTC
CDR3aa: CASSLSQEGQETQYF

v_gene: TRBV28
abundance: -
j_gene: TRBJ1-2
d_gene: TRBD1
CDR3nt: TGTGCCAGCAGCGATGGGACAGGGGCTAACTATGGCTACACCTTC
CDR3aa: CASSDGTGANYGYTF

v_gene: TRBV6-5
abundance: -
j_gene: TRBJ2-5
d_gene: -
CDR3nt: TGTGCCAGCAGTTACGAGGGGGTCGCGTCAGAGACCCAGTACTTC
CDR3aa: CASSYEGVASETQYF

v_gene: TRBV4-1
abundance: -
j_gene: TRBJ2-2
d_gene: -
CDR3nt: TGCGCCAGCAGCCAAGATATGGGGGCCGGGGAGCTGTTTTTT
CDR3aa: CASSQDMGAGELFF

v_gene: TRBV19
abundance: -
j_gene: TRBJ1-3
d_gene: -
CDR3nt: TGTGCCAGTAGTATCCCAGGGACTGGAAACACCATATATTTT
CDR3aa: CASSIPGTGNTIYF

v_gene: TRBV2
abundance: -
j_gene: TRBJ1-4
d_gene: -
CDR3nt: TGTGCCAGCACTGTAAATGAAAAACTGTTTTTT
CDR3aa: CASTVNEKLFF

v_gene: TRBV9
abundance: -
j_gene: TRBJ1-1
d_gene: TRBD1
CDR3nt: TGTGCCAGCAGCGCCGGGACAGGGTTTACTGAAGCTTTCTTT
CDR3aa: CASSAGTGFTEAFF

v_gene: TRBV28
abundance: -
j_gene: TRBJ2-1
d_gene: -
CDR3nt: TGTGCCAGCAGTGAACTACGGGAGCGCCCTTACAATGAGCAGTTCTTC
CDR3aa: CASSELRERPYNEQFF

v_gene: TRBV4-1
abundance: -
j_gene: TRBJ1-1
d_gene: -
CDR3nt: TGCGCCAGCAGCCAACGATTGGGTGAAACTGAAGCTTTCTTT
CDR3aa: CASSQRLGETEAFF

v_gene: TRBV4-1
abundance: -
j_gene: TRBJ2-2
d_gene: TRBD1
CDR3nt: TGCGCCAGCAGCTACAGGGGGCCGAACACCGGGGAGCTGTTTTTT
CDR3aa: CASSYRGPNTGELFF

v_gene: TRBV7-9
abundance: -
j_gene: TRBJ2-7
d_gene: -
CDR3nt: TGTGCCAGCAGCTTAGTCCAGGGACTCTCCTACGAGCAGTACTTC
CDR3aa: CASSLVQGLSYEQYF

v_gene: TRBV5-1
abundance: -
j_gene: TRBJ2-7
d_gene: -
CDR3nt: TGCGCCAGCAGCCTTAGCTGGGGGTCCTACGAGCAGTACTTC
CDR3aa: CASSLSWGSYEQYF

v_gene: TRBV25-1
abundance: once
j_gene: TRBJ2-1
d_gene: TRBD2
CDR3nt: TGTGCCAGCAGCCCCGGGGCTAGCGGGGGGGCCGGTCAGTTCTTC
CDR3aa: CASSPGASGGAGQFF

v_gene: TRBV30
abundance: -
j_gene: TRBJ1-5
d_gene: -
CDR3nt: TGTGCCTGGAGCAAGGGGGAAAGGAGCCAGCCCCAGCATTTT
CDR3aa: CAWSKGERSQPQHF

v_gene: TRBV7-9
abundance: -
j_gene: TRBJ2-2
d_gene: TRBD1
CDR3nt: TGTGCCAGCAGCTTAGCTGGGACAGCAGGCTACACCGGGGAGCTGTTTTTT
CDR3aa: CASSLAGTAGYTGELFF

v_gene: TRBV4-2
abundance: -
j_gene: TRBJ1-2
d_gene: -
CDR3nt: TGTGCCAGCAGCCAAGAGCTCTCCGGTCGTTCGCTTGATGGCTACACCTTC
CDR3aa: CASSQELSGRSLDGYTF

v_gene: TRBV23-1
abundance: -
j_gene: TRBJ1-4
d_gene: -
CDR3nt: TGCGCCAGCTTCCATGCCCGCCGCAGAAAGGGGGAAAAACTGTTTTTT
CDR3aa: CASFHARRRKGEKLFF

v_gene: TRBV6-6
abundance: -
j_gene: TRBJ1-5
d_gene: -
CDR3nt: TGTGCCAGCAGTTATGGGTCCGACTTAAACTATCAGCCCCAGCATTTT
CDR3aa: CASSYGSDLNYQPQHF

v_gene: TRBV19
abundance: -
j_gene: TRBJ2-7
d_gene: TRBD1
CDR3nt: TGTGCCAGTAGTATAATCGGAGGGACAGGGGGAGTCGAGCAGTACTTC
CDR3aa: CASSIIGGTGGVEQYF

v_gene: TRBV4-1
abundance: -
j_gene: TRBJ2-1
d_gene: -
CDR3nt: TGCGCCAGCAGCCAAGCCGCCGTGCTCGGGGACAATGAGCAGTTCTTC
CDR3aa: CASSQAAVLGDNEQFF

v_gene: TRBV6-5
abundance: -
j_gene: TRBJ2-1
d_gene: -
CDR3nt: TGTGCCAGCAGTTACTCGGTGGGAGGCCCATACAATGAGCAGTTCTTC
CDR3aa: CASSYSVGGPYNEQFF

v_gene: TRBV4-2
abundance: -
j_gene: TRBJ2-1
d_gene: TRBD1
CDR3nt: TGTGCCAGCAGCCAAGATGGGGACAGAGGGAATGAGCAGTTCTTC
CDR3aa: CASSQDGDRGNEQFF

v_gene: TRBV6-5
abundance: -
j_gene: TRBJ1-5
d_gene: -
CDR3nt: TGTGCCAGCAGCAACCGGGGGGCAAATCAGCCCCAGCATTTT
CDR3aa: CASSNRGANQPQHF

v_gene: TRBV29-1
abundance: -
j_gene: TRBJ1-4
d_gene: -
CDR3nt: TGCAGCGTTGGGAGCGCTGAAAAACTGTTTTTT
CDR3aa: CSVGSAEKLFF

v_gene: TRBV2
abundance: -
j_gene: TRBJ2-2
d_gene: -
CDR3nt: TGTGCCAGCTTCACCGGGGAGCTGTTTTTT
CDR3aa: CASFTGELFF

v_gene: TRBV6-5
abundance: -
j_gene: TRBJ1-1
d_gene: TRBD1
CDR3nt: TGTGCCAGCGGATGGGGACAGGGAATGAACACTGAAGCTTTCTTT
CDR3aa: CASGWGQGMNTEAFF

v_gene: TRBV7-3
abundance: -
j_gene: TRBJ2-2
d_gene: TRBD2
CDR3nt: TGTGCCAGCAGCTTCGGGGGGACCAACACCGGGGAGCTGTTTTTT
CDR3aa: CASSFGGTNTGELFF

v_gene: TRBV27
abundance: -
j_gene: TRBJ1-5
d_gene: -
CDR3nt: TGTGCCAGCAGCCCTGTGGGGACAAATGGCCTAGCGGATCAGCCCCAGCATTTT
CDR3aa: CASSPVGTNGLADQPQHF

v_gene: TRBV7-9
abundance: -
j_gene: TRBJ2-1
d_gene: -
CDR3nt: TGTGCCAGCAGCTTAATCCTTGATTACAATGAGCAGTTCTTC
CDR3aa: CASSLILDYNEQFF

v_gene: TRBV4-3
abundance: -
j_gene: TRBJ2-7
d_gene: -
CDR3nt: TGCGCCAGCAGCCAAGAGGAGAACGGGAGAGGGGTCCCCTACGAGCAGTACTTC
CDR3aa: CASSQEENGRGVPYEQYF

v_gene: TRBV2
abundance: -
j_gene: TRBJ2-3
d_gene: TRBD2
CDR3nt: TGTGCCAGCAGTGAACTTGAACTAGCGGAGAGCACAGATACGCAGTATTTT
CDR3aa: CASSELELAESTDTQYF

v_gene: TRBV27
abundance: -
j_gene: TRBJ2-1
d_gene: TRBD2
CDR3nt: TGTGCCAGCAGTTTCAGCGGGGGGTCCTACAATGAGCAGTTCTTC
CDR3aa: CASSFSGGSYNEQFF

v_gene: TRBV11-2
abundance: once
j_gene: TRBJ2-1
d_gene: -
CDR3nt: TGTGCCAGCAGACTAGACCACAATGAGCAGTTCTTC
CDR3aa: CASRLDHNEQFF

v_gene: TRBV4-1
abundance: -
j_gene: TRBJ2-7
d_gene: TRBD1
CDR3nt: TGCGCCAGCAGCCACCTACCGTCGCCCGGACAGGGGGGCACCTACGAGCAGTACTTC
CDR3aa: CASSHLPSPGQGGTYEQYF

v_gene: TRBV2
abundance: -
j_gene: TRBJ2-2
d_gene: TRBD2
CDR3nt: TGTGCCAGCAGTCCAGGACTAGCGGTCGGCACCGGGGAGCTGTTTTTT
CDR3aa: CASSPGLAVGTGELFF

v_gene: TRBV6-5
abundance: -
j_gene: TRBJ2-1
d_gene: TRBD2
CDR3nt: TGTGCCAGCAGCGGGACTAGCGAAGGAGGGGAGCAGTTCTTC
CDR3aa: CASSGTSEGGEQFF

v_gene: TRBV6-1
abundance: -
j_gene: TRBJ1-5
d_gene: -
CDR3nt: TGTGCCAGCAGTGAACTGGAAAGCAATCAGCCCCAGCATTTT
CDR3aa: CASSELESNQPQHF

v_gene: TRBV6-5
abundance: -
j_gene: TRBJ1-5
d_gene: -
CDR3nt: TGTGCCAGCAGGCTTGGGGCCAGTAGTCAGCCCCAGCATTTT
CDR3aa: CASRLGASSQPQHF

v_gene: TRBV7-9
abundance: -
j_gene: TRBJ1-4
d_gene: -
CDR3nt: TGTGCCAGCAGCTTGTTTAAGGACAGTCCTAATGAAAAACTGTTCTTT
CDR3aa: CASSLFKDSPNEKLFF

v_gene: TRBV11-2
abundance: -
j_gene: TRBJ2-5
d_gene: TRBD2
CDR3nt: TGTGCCAGCAGCTTTGAGCCGACTAGCGTAGAGACCCAGTACTTC
CDR3aa: CASSFEPTSVETQYF

v_gene: TRBV30
abundance: -
j_gene: TRBJ1-6
d_gene: TRBD1
CDR3nt: TGTGCCTGGAGTGAGGCGGGACAGGGGCCCCTTAGGCTCCACTTT
CDR3aa: CAWSEAGQGPLRLHF